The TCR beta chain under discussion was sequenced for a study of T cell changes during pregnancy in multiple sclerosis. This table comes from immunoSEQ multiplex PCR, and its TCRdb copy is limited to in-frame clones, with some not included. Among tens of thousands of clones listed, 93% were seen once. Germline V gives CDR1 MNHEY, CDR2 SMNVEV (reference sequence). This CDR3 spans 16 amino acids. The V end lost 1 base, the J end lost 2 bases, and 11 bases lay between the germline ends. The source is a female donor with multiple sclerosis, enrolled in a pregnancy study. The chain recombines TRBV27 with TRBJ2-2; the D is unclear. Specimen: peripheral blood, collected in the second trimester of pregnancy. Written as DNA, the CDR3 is TGTGCCAGCAGTTTATTATATCCAGGAAACACCGGGGAGCTGTTTTTT. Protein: CASSLLYPGNTGELFF.